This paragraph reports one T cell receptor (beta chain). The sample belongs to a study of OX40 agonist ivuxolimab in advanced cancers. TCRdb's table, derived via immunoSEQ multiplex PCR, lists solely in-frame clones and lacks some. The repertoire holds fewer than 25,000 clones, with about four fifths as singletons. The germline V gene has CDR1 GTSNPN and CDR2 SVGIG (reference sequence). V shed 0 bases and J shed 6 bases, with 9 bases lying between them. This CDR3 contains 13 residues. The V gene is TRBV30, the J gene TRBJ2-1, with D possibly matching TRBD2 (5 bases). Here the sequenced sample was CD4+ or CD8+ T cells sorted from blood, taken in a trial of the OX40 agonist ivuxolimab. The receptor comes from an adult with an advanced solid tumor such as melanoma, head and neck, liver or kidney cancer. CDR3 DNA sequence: TGTGCCTGGAGTGTACTAGTGGGCAATGAGCAGTTCTTC. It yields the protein CAWSVLVGNEQFF.